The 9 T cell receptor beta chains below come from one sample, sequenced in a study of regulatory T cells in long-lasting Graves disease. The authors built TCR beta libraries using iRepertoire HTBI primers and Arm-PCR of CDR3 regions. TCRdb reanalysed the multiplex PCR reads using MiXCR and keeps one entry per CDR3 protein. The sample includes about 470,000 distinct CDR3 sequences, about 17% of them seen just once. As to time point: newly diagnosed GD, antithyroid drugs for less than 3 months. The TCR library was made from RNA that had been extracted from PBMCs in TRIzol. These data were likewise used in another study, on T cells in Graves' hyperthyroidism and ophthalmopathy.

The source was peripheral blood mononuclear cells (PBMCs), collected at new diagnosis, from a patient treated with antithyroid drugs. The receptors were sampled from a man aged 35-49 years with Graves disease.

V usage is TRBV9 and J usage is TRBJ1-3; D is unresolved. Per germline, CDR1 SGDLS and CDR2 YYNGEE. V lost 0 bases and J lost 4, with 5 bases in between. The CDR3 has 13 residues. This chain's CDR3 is CASSVGVGNTIYF. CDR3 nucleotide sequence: TGTGCCAGCAGCGTAGGAGTCGGAAACACCATATATTTT.

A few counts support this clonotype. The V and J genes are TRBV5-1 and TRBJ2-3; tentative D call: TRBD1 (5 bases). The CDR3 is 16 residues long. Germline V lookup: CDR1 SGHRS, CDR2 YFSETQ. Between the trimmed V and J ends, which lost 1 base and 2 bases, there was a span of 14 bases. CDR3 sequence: CASSLYPAGPTDTQYF. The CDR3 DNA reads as TGCGCCAGCAGCTTGTACCCCGCAGGGCCCACAGATACGCAGTATTTT.

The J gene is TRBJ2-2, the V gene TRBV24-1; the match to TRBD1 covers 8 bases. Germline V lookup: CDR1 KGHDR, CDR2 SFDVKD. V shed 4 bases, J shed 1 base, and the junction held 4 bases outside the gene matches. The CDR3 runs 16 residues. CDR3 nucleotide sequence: TGTGCCACCAGTGACCGGGACAGGCTGAACACCGGGGAGCTGTTTTTT. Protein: CATSDRDRLNTGELFF.

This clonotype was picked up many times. CDR3 sequence: CSASGTGNQPQHF. DNA for the CDR3: TGCAGTGCTAGTGGGACAGGCAATCAGCCCCAGCATTTT. The rearrangement joins TRBV20-1 to TRBJ1-5; 7 bases line up with TRBD1. The V and J ends lost 3 bases and 2 bases, in that order; junction bases with no gene match: 1. The CDR3 is 13 residues long. Germline values: CDR1 DFQATT, CDR2 SNEGSKA (reference sequence).

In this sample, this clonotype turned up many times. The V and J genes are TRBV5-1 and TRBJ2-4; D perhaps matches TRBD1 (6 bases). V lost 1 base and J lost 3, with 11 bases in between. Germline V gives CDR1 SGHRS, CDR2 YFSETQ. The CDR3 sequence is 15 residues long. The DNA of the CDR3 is TGCGCCAGCAGCTTGAGTGTAGGGGGCAAAAACATTCAGTACTTC. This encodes CASSLSVGGKNIQYF.

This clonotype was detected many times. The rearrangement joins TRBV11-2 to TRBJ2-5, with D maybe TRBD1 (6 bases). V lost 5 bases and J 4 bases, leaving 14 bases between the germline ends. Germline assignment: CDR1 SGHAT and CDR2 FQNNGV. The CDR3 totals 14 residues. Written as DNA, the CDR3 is TGTGCCAGCAGCCCAGTAAGGGGGATAGAGACCCAGTACTTC. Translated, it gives CASSPVRGIETQYF.

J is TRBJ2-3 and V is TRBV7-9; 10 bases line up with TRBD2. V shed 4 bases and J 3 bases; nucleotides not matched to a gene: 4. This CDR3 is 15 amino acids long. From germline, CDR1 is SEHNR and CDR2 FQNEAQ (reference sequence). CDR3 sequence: CASSSTSGETDTQYF. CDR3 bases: TGTGCCAGCAGCTCCACTAGCGGGGAGACAGATACGCAGTATTTT.

The CDR3 DNA reads TGTGCCAGTACGGACTATAACAATGAGCAGTTCTTC. Its translation is CASTDYNNEQFF. V and J are TRBV12-3 or TRBV12-4 and TRBJ2-1; weak D call: TRBD2 (6 bases). This CDR3 contains 12 residues. The germline V and J ends were trimmed by 9 bases and 5 bases, with 11 bases remaining between them.

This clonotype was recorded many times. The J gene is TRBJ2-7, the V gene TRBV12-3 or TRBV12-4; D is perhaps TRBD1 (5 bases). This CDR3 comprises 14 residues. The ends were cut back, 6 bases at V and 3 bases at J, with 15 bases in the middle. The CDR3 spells CASRYRSRGYEQYF. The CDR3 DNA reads TGTGCCAGCAGATACAGGAGTCGCGGCTACGAGCAGTACTTC.